The entry that follows covers one T cell receptor beta chain sequence. The sample comes from a study of cytomegalovirus exposure and HLA in healthy donors. The PCR made use of 60 Vbeta and 13 Jbeta primers. Clones were sequenced by immunoSEQ multiplex PCR, and TCRdb holds only the in-frame ones, with some missing. The table has about 190,000 clones, around 85% seen once; the top ten hold around 4%. From germline, CDR1 is SGHVS and CDR2 FNYEAQ. This CDR3 is built from 15 residues. With V trimmed by 3 bases and J by 10 bases, 11 bases remained unmatched. The chain carries TRBV7-6 and TRBJ2-4, with 8 bases that match TRBD1. The sequencing sample was made of PBMCs. This sequence originates from a man aged 50 or older in good health and CMV-seronegative. In DNA form, the CDR3 reads TGTGCCAGCAGCTTTTCGACTGGACAGGGAGGAATTCAGTACTTC. Its protein is CASSFSTGQGGIQYF.